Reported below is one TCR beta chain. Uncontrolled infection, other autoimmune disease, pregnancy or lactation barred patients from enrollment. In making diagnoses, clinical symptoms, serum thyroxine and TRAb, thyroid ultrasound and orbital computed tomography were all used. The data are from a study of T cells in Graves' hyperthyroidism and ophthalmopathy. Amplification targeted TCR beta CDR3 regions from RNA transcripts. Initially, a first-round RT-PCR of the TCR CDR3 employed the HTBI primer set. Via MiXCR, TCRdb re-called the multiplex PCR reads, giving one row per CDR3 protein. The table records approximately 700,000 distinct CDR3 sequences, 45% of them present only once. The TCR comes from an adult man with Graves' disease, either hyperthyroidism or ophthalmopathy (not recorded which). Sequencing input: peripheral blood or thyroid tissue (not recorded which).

The CDR3 DNA follows: TGTGCCAGCAGTGAACTCTCCTACGAGCAGTACTTC. Residues: CASSELSYEQYF. This rearrangement joins TRBV2 to TRBJ2-7; no clear D gene. CDR1 and CDR2 (germline): SNHLY, FYNNEI. This CDR3 is built from 12 residues. V lost 2 bases to trimming and J lost 0 bases, with 2 bases between them. The entire variable domain, with the rest obtained from reference TRBV2 and TRBJ2-7, is as follows: EPEVTQTPSHQVTQMGQEVILRCVPISNHLYFYWYRQILGQKVEFLVSFYNNEISEKSEIFDDQFSVERPDGSNFTLKIRSTKLEDSAMYFCASSELSYEQYFGPGTRLTVT.